The rows below give T cell receptor beta chains drawn from one sample of a study of vaccination effects on CD4 cells after COVID-19. These TCRs' antigens remain unknown. Assay used: immunoSEQ multiplex PCR; TCRdb lists only in-frame clones, some missing. The table lists tens of thousands of clones, over 70% of them singletons. Sequencing used CD4+ T cells from PBMCs cultured with HCoV-229E spike peptides, obtained after COVID-19 vaccination. Every receptor here comes from a human donor who received a COVID-19 vaccine. The CDR3 runs from the conserved cysteine through the conserved F or W. The D gene is left open where the match is weak. For some rows the clone size is stated as once, few or many, or as a class when expanded; others skip it.

clone_size: NA; j_call: TRBJ2-5; v_call: TRBV19; d_call: NA; cdr3_aa: CASSISEGETQYF; cdr3_nt: TGTGCCAGTAGTATCTCGGAGGGAGAGACCCAGTACTTC
clone_size: NA; j_call: TRBJ1-2; v_call: TRBV4-1; d_call: TRBD1; cdr3_aa: CASSRDRGNYGYTF; cdr3_nt: TGCGCCAGCAGCCGAGACAGGGGTAACTATGGCTACACCTTC
clone_size: NA; j_call: TRBJ1-1; v_call: TRBV12-5; d_call: NA; cdr3_aa: CASGVTGVFFF; cdr3_nt: TGTGCTAGTGGTGTGACAGGCGTTTTCTTCTTT
clone_size: once; j_call: TRBJ2-6; v_call: TRBV7-2; d_call: NA; cdr3_aa: CASSLRAGVGANVLTF; cdr3_nt: TGTGCCAGCAGCTTAAGGGCAGGGGTGGGGGCCAACGTCCTGACTTTC
clone_size: once; j_call: TRBJ1-2; v_call: TRBV5-1; d_call: TRBD1; cdr3_aa: CASSLGGTGFSYGYTF; cdr3_nt: TGCGCCAGCAGCTTGGGCGGGACAGGCTTCAGCTATGGCTACACCTTC
clone_size: NA; j_call: TRBJ1-5; v_call: TRBV6-5; d_call: TRBD1; cdr3_aa: CASSWGQGAGQPQHF; cdr3_nt: TGTGCCAGCAGTTGGGGACAGGGGGCTGGTCAGCCCCAGCATTTT
clone_size: NA; j_call: TRBJ1-6; v_call: TRBV30; d_call: NA; cdr3_aa: CAWSVSRATPPNSPLHF; cdr3_nt: TGTGCCTGGAGTGTTTCGAGGGCGACTCCCCCGAATTCACCCCTCCACTTT
clone_size: once; j_call: TRBJ1-1; v_call: TRBV30; d_call: NA; cdr3_aa: CASKDRGRTEAFF; cdr3_nt: TGTGCCTCAAAGGACCGGGGGCGGACTGAAGCTTTCTTT
clone_size: NA; j_call: TRBJ1-1; v_call: TRBV5-4; d_call: NA; cdr3_aa: CASRRGDSEAFF; cdr3_nt: TGTGCCAGCAGACGGGGGGACTCTGAAGCTTTCTTT
clone_size: NA; j_call: TRBJ2-2; v_call: TRBV3-1/TRBV3-2; d_call: NA; cdr3_aa: CASSLQYTGELFF; cdr3_nt: TGTGCCAGCAGCCTACAGTACACCGGGGAGCTGTTTTTT
clone_size: many; j_call: TRBJ1-1; v_call: TRBV2; d_call: NA; cdr3_aa: CASTGLGNLEAFF; cdr3_nt: TGTGCCAGCACGGGGCTCGGAAATCTTGAAGCTTTCTTT
clone_size: NA; j_call: TRBJ2-2; v_call: TRBV25-1; d_call: TRBD2; cdr3_aa: CASSVTSGGNAGELFF; cdr3_nt: TGTGCCAGCAGTGTGACTAGCGGGGGGAACGCCGGGGAGCTGTTTTTT
clone_size: NA; j_call: TRBJ2-1; v_call: TRBV10-1; d_call: TRBD2; cdr3_aa: CAACGTIGFDEQFF; cdr3_nt: TGCGCCGCATGCGGGACTATAGGTTTCGATGAGCAGTTCTTC
clone_size: NA; j_call: TRBJ1-3; v_call: TRBV29-1; d_call: NA; cdr3_aa: CSVEEVWGARSGNTIYF; cdr3_nt: TGCAGCGTTGAAGAGGTTTGGGGGGCGCGTTCTGGAAACACCATATATTTT
clone_size: NA; j_call: TRBJ1-6; v_call: TRBV30; d_call: NA; cdr3_aa: CAWKSLYNSPLHF; cdr3_nt: TGTGCCTGGAAATCACTCTATAATTCACCCCTCCACTTT
clone_size: NA; j_call: TRBJ2-1; v_call: TRBV3-1/TRBV3-2; d_call: NA; cdr3_aa: CASSLHSGNEQFF; cdr3_nt: TGTGCCAGCAGCCTACACAGCGGGAATGAGCAGTTCTTC
clone_size: NA; j_call: TRBJ1-4; v_call: TRBV18; d_call: NA; cdr3_aa: CASSPRRGYTEKLFF; cdr3_nt: TGTGCCAGCTCACCACGAAGGGGCTATACTGAAAAACTGTTTTTT
clone_size: NA; j_call: TRBJ1-2; v_call: TRBV2; d_call: NA; cdr3_aa: CASSERFSGVSGYTF; cdr3_nt: TGTGCCAGCAGTGAAAGGTTTTCGGGGGTCTCTGGCTACACCTTC
clone_size: NA; j_call: TRBJ2-2; v_call: TRBV6-5; d_call: TRBD1; cdr3_aa: CASSQPRGTGELFF; cdr3_nt: TGTGCCAGCAGTCAACCCAGGGGGACCGGGGAGCTGTTTTTT
clone_size: NA; j_call: TRBJ1-6; v_call: TRBV18; d_call: NA; cdr3_aa: CASSPTGVGGSPLHF; cdr3_nt: TGTGCCAGCTCACCGACGGGGGTTGGGGGTTCACCCCTCCACTTT
clone_size: NA; j_call: TRBJ1-5; v_call: TRBV19; d_call: NA; cdr3_aa: CASSIDPRGNQPQHF; cdr3_nt: TGTGCCAGTAGTATAGATCCCAGGGGCAATCAGCCCCAGCATTTT
clone_size: once; j_call: TRBJ2-1; v_call: TRBV19; d_call: NA; cdr3_aa: CASSAQSSRYNEQFF; cdr3_nt: TGTGCCAGTAGTGCCCAGTCCTCTCGGTACAATGAGCAGTTCTTC
clone_size: NA; j_call: TRBJ2-5; v_call: TRBV18; d_call: NA; cdr3_aa: CASSPGIGEETQYF; cdr3_nt: TGTGCCAGCTCACCTGGTATTGGGGAGGAGACCCAGTACTTC
clone_size: NA; j_call: TRBJ2-6; v_call: TRBV14; d_call: NA; cdr3_aa: CASSQEGAGGANVLTF; cdr3_nt: TGTGCCAGCAGCCAGGAAGGGGCGGGAGGGGCCAACGTCCTGACTTTC
clone_size: once; j_call: TRBJ2-5; v_call: TRBV2; d_call: TRBD2; cdr3_aa: CASSALGLPQETQYF; cdr3_nt: TGTGCCAGCAGCGCTTTGGGACTACCTCAAGAGACCCAGTACTTC
clone_size: once; j_call: TRBJ1-2; v_call: TRBV4-3; d_call: NA; cdr3_aa: CASSQESGGGYTF; cdr3_nt: TGCGCCAGCAGCCAAGAATCGGGGGGTGGCTACACCTTC
clone_size: NA; j_call: TRBJ1-6; v_call: TRBV30; d_call: NA; cdr3_aa: CAWSVNTGYSPLHF; cdr3_nt: TGTGCCTGGAGTGTAAATACCGGGTACTCACCCCTCCACTTT
clone_size: NA; j_call: TRBJ2-6; v_call: TRBV24-1; d_call: NA; cdr3_aa: CATGRGSGANVLTF; cdr3_nt: TGTGCCACCGGCCGGGGCTCTGGGGCCAACGTCCTGACTTTC
clone_size: NA; j_call: TRBJ2-5; v_call: TRBV5-1; d_call: TRBD1; cdr3_aa: CASSLQTGQETQYF; cdr3_nt: TGCGCCAGCAGCCTACAGACAGGGCAAGAGACCCAGTACTTC
clone_size: few; j_call: TRBJ1-6; v_call: TRBV5-4; d_call: NA; cdr3_aa: CASSLQGSGSPLHF; cdr3_nt: TGTGCCAGCAGCTTGCAGGGTTCGGGGTCACCCCTCCACTTT
clone_size: NA; j_call: TRBJ2-3; v_call: TRBV5-8; d_call: NA; cdr3_aa: CASPSGETSTDTQYF; cdr3_nt: TGTGCCAGCCCATCGGGGGAAACTAGCACAGATACGCAGTATTTT
clone_size: NA; j_call: TRBJ1-2; v_call: TRBV6-2/TRBV6-3; d_call: NA; cdr3_aa: CASSYVDSRIYGYTF; cdr3_nt: TGTGCCAGCAGTTACGTCGACAGTCGGATATATGGCTACACCTTC
clone_size: NA; j_call: TRBJ1-1; v_call: TRBV18; d_call: NA; cdr3_aa: CASFSTIQRFTEAFF; cdr3_nt: TGTGCCAGCTTCTCCACCATTCAGCGGTTCACTGAAGCTTTCTTT
clone_size: NA; j_call: TRBJ2-1; v_call: TRBV10-2; d_call: NA; cdr3_aa: CATQETSYNEQFF; cdr3_nt: TGCGCCACACAGGAGACCTCTTACAATGAGCAGTTCTTC
clone_size: few; j_call: TRBJ2-1; v_call: TRBV11-1; d_call: NA; cdr3_aa: CASSLAPGEREQFF; cdr3_nt: TGTGCCAGCAGCTTGGCTCCGGGTGAACGTGAGCAGTTCTTC
clone_size: NA; j_call: TRBJ1-2; v_call: TRBV2; d_call: NA; cdr3_aa: CASRGRSDGYTF; cdr3_nt: TGTGCCAGCAGGGGGCGAAGTGATGGCTACACCTTC
clone_size: NA; j_call: TRBJ1-5; v_call: TRBV19; d_call: NA; cdr3_aa: CASSTNRVSSNQPQHF; cdr3_nt: TGTGCCAGTAGTACTAACAGGGTCTCTAGCAATCAGCCCCAGCATTTT
clone_size: NA; j_call: TRBJ2-3; v_call: TRBV5-1; d_call: NA; cdr3_aa: CASSLVGAQGGDTQYF; cdr3_nt: TGCGCCAGCAGCTTGGTCGGGGCCCAGGGAGGAGATACGCAGTATTTT
clone_size: NA; j_call: TRBJ2-3; v_call: TRBV10-1; d_call: TRBD2; cdr3_aa: CASRRGGPTDTQYF; cdr3_nt: TGCGCCAGCAGACGCGGGGGGCCCACAGATACGCAGTATTTT
clone_size: NA; j_call: TRBJ1-6; v_call: TRBV4-1; d_call: NA; cdr3_aa: CASSQMGLRQQSSYNSPLHF; cdr3_nt: TGCGCCAGCAGCCAGATGGGCTTACGTCAGCAGAGCTCCTATAATTCACCCCTCCACTTT
clone_size: NA; j_call: TRBJ2-2; v_call: TRBV6-5; d_call: NA; cdr3_aa: CASRGWGNTGELFF; cdr3_nt: TGTGCCAGCAGGGGTTGGGGAAACACCGGGGAGCTGTTTTTT
clone_size: NA; j_call: TRBJ2-3; v_call: TRBV3-1/TRBV3-2; d_call: TRBD2; cdr3_aa: CASSHGGDTQYF; cdr3_nt: TGTGCCAGCAGCCACGGGGGGGATACGCAGTATTTT